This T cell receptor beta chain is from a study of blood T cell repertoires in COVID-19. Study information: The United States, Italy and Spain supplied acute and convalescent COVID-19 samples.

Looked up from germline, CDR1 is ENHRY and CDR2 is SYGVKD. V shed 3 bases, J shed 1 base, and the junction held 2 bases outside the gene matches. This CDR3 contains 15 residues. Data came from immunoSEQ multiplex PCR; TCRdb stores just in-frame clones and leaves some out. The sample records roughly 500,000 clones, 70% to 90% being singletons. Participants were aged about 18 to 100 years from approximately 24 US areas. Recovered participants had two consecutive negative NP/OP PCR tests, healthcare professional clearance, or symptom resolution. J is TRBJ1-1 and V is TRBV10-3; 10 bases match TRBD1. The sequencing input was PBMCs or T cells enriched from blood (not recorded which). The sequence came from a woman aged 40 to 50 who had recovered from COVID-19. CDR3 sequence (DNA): TGTGCCATCAGTGACCGGGACAGGGGGAACACTGAAGCTTTCTTT. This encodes CAISDRDRGNTEAFF.